This record covers a single T cell receptor (beta chain). Other DNA sequences in this sample translate to the same CDR3. The sample belongs to a study of cytomegalovirus exposure and HLA in healthy donors. Clones were sequenced by immunoSEQ multiplex PCR, and TCRdb holds only the in-frame ones, with some missing. The sample includes roughly 300,000 clones, about 85% seen only once; the top ten take about 1%. Losses at the gene ends were 1 base for V and 3 bases for J; bases not matched to a gene: 2. The CDR3 has 15 amino acids. CDR1 LGHNA and CDR2 YSLEER come from the germline V gene. The sample was PBMCs. This TCR was recovered from a woman aged 30 to 39 in good health and CMV-seropositive. The chain is built from TRBV4-3 and TRBJ2-7, with TRBD2 matching over 11 bases. CDR3 sequence reads: CASSQGLAGSYEQYF. DNA for the CDR3: TGCGCCAGCAGCCAAGGACTAGCGGGAAGCTACGAGCAGTACTTC.